The clone carrying this T cell receptor beta chain was seen more than once but under ten times. The antigen remains undetermined. A second PCR of about 6 to 12 cycles used a sample-barcoded 5' primer and a J-beta primer mix. Each cDNA molecule received a tag from a template-switch adaptor that had 12 random nucleotides. TCRdb ran MiXCR on the 5' RACE reads and lists one entry per CDR3 protein. The sample lists fewer than 1,000,000 distinct CDR3 sequences; around 45% were seen once. The germline V and J ends were trimmed by 0 bases and 1 base, with 6 bases remaining between them. Germline loops: CDR1 SQVTM, CDR2 ANQGSEA. This CDR3 comprises 13 residues. This specimen belongs to a study of blood T cells in healthy people across ages. Study-level results: Nothing was known about donor CMV status, and this possibly confounded expanded clonotype changes.

The TCR comes from an elderly man in good health. Sequencing was performed on blood. J is TRBJ2-5 and V is TRBV29-1; TRBD1 or TRBD2 may be the D gene (5 bases each). CDR3: CSVEEGPQETQYF. In nucleotides, the CDR3 is TGCAGCGTTGAAGAGGGACCCCAAGAGACCCAGTACTTC.